These T cell receptor beta chains were read from a single sample in a study of type 1 regulatory T cells. TCRdb ran MiXCR on the reads and lists one entry per CDR3 protein. The profile covers 40,000 to 50,000 distinct CDR3 sequences, with 12% appearing a single time and around 8% taken by the ten largest. For these receptors, no antigen is known. The sequencing input was cultured non-Tr1 T cells, either the whole culture or a sorted T cell fraction (not recorded which). These receptors came from a human donor in good health. Each CDR3 is given with its conserved first and last residue. The D gene is left open where the match is weak. Expanded clones are given a class, and other clones once, few, many or no size at all.

.	TRBD2	TRBV7-8	TRBJ2-2	TGTGCCAGCAGCTTAATCGGGACTAGCGGGAGTAGCACCGGGGAGCTGTTTTTT	CASSLIGTSGSSTGELFF
many	.	TRBV20-1	TRBJ2-7	TGCAGTACCTTCCTCCTCGGTTACGAGCAGTACTTC	CSTFLLGYEQYF
many	TRBD1	TRBV5-1	TRBJ1-2	TGCGCCAGCAGCCGACCGGGACAGGGATATGGCTACACCTTC	CASSRPGQGYGYTF
many	.	TRBV5-1	TRBJ1-1	TGCGCCAGCAGCGTGAGGGAGAGAATGAACACTGAAGCTTTCTTT	CASSVRERMNTEAFF
many	.	TRBV5-1	TRBJ2-7	TGCGCCAGCAGTTTGGTTACAGACGAGCAGTACTTC	CASSLVTDEQYF
many	.	TRBV3-1	TRBJ1-5	TGTGCCAGCAGCCAAGGGGCTGGGCAGCCCCAGCATTTT	CASSQGAGQPQHF
many	TRBD2	TRBV20-1	TRBJ2-5	TGCAGTGCCCGCCCGGGACTAGCGGGAGGGGTAGGCTTTGAGACCCAGTACTTC	CSARPGLAGGVGFETQYF
.	.	TRBV10-3	TRBJ2-7	TGTGCCATCAGTGGAGGATTCACCTACGAGCAGTACTTC	CAISGGFTYEQYF
few	.	TRBV28	TRBJ2-4	TGTGCCAGCAGCGTAGGGGGTAGTGGCAAAAACATTCAGTACTTC	CASSVGGSGKNIQYF
.	TRBD2	TRBV7-2	TRBJ2-3	TGTGCCAGCAGCCGTCGGACTAGCGGGAGCTCAGATACGCAGTATTTT	CASSRRTSGSSDTQYF
.	.	TRBV5-5	TRBJ2-7	TGTGCCAGCAGCCCCAGGGGGGCTTCCTACGAGCAGTACTTC	CASSPRGASYEQYF
.	.	TRBV3-1	TRBJ1-1	TGTGCCAGCAGCCCATCGACGGGCCACACTGAAGCTTTCTTT	CASSPSTGHTEAFF
many	.	TRBV24-1	TRBJ2-7	TGTGCCACCAGTGATGACACGCCGGAGCAGTACTTC	CATSDDTPEQYF
few	.	TRBV5-1	TRBJ2-4	TGCGCCAGCAGCTTGGCCTCGGGATCCAAAAACATTCAGTACTTC	CASSLASGSKNIQYF
.	.	TRBV6-5	TRBJ2-7	TGTGCCAGCAGTTACAGTTATCCCTACGAGCAGTACTTC	CASSYSYPYEQYF
.	TRBD1	TRBV20-1	TRBJ1-4	TGCAGTGCTAGGGGTTTGACAGGGGCTGAGGAAAAACTGTTTTTT	CSARGLTGAEEKLFF
few	.	TRBV5-5	TRBJ2-5	TGTGCCAGCAGCTTGGTTCCTCTTTTGGGATCGGGGACCCAGTACTTC	CASSLVPLLGSGTQYF
many	.	TRBV16	TRBJ1-1	TGTGCCAGCAGCCCCAATTACAGGGATACTGAAGCTTTCTTT	CASSPNYRDTEAFF
many	.	TRBV7-9	TRBJ1-6	TGTGCCAGCAGCCTCCGTACTAGGGGGTCACCCCTCCACTTT	CASSLRTRGSPLHF
.	.	TRBV18	TRBJ1-2	TGTGCCAGCTCACCGTCCACTCTGACTAACTATGGCTACACCTTC	CASSPSTLTNYGYTF
medium-sized	.	TRBV24-1	TRBJ2-1	TGTGCCACCAGTGATACAGGCAATGAGCAGTTCTTC	CATSDTGNEQFF
.	TRBD2	TRBV27	TRBJ2-7	TGTGCCAGCAGTTTATGGGCTAGCGGGAGCGAGCAGTACTTC	CASSLWASGSEQYF
few	.	TRBV7-9	TRBJ1-5	TGTGCCAGCAGCTTAGCGAGGTCGCCGCCGCATTTT	CASSLARSPPHF
many	.	TRBV5-1	TRBJ1-1	TGCGCCAGCAGCTTGGAACAGGTGAACACTGAAGCTTTCTTT	CASSLEQVNTEAFF
many	.	TRBV5-5	TRBJ1-5	TGTGCCAGCAGCTTGGTCCCGGGAGGGGATCAGCCCCAGCATTTT	CASSLVPGGDQPQHF
many	.	TRBV7-2	TRBJ2-7	TGTGCCAGCAGCTTAATTCAGGGAGTCTACGAGCAGTACTTC	CASSLIQGVYEQYF
many	TRBD1	TRBV5-1	TRBJ1-1	TGCGCCAGCAGAGGGACAGGGGCCAACACTGAAGCTTTCTTT	CASRGTGANTEAFF
.	.	TRBV7-9	TRBJ1-1	TGTGCCAGCAGCCCGTCCGGGACTAAGAACACTGAAGCTTTCTTT	CASSPSGTKNTEAFF
many	TRBD2	TRBV27	TRBJ2-7	TGTGCCAGCTGGCCGGGACTAGCGGGAGTTCGCGAGCAGTACTTC	CASWPGLAGVREQYF
.	.	TRBV20-1	TRBJ2-7	TGCAGTGCTACCGGGCGGGCCGGGGCAACCTACGAGCAGTACTTC	CSATGRAGATYEQYF
.	TRBD2	TRBV19	TRBJ2-1	TGTGCCAGTAGTATAAAGCGGGGTCGGAACTCCTACAATGAGCAGTTCTTC	CASSIKRGRNSYNEQFF
.	.	TRBV3-1	TRBJ2-7	TGTGCCAGCAGCCAAGTCCGGCAGGGGCCGGGGGAGCAGTACTTC	CASSQVRQGPGEQYF
many	.	TRBV5-1	TRBJ2-7	TGCGCCAGCAGCCCGGGTAGGGGCGAGCAGTACTTC	CASSPGRGEQYF
.	.	TRBV24-1	TRBJ2-2	TGTGCCACCAGTGATTTGTGGGGGAACACCGGGGAGCTGTTTTTT	CATSDLWGNTGELFF
many	.	TRBV5-6	TRBJ1-2	TGTGCCAGCAGCTTGGCTGACTATGGCTACACCTTC	CASSLADYGYTF
few	TRBD2	TRBV5-1	TRBJ2-3	TGCGCCAGCAGCTTGGTGGCGGGAGTGAGGACAGATACGCAGTATTTT	CASSLVAGVRTDTQYF
many	.	TRBV18	TRBJ2-7	TGTGCCAGCTCACCACCGTATCTTACCTACGAGCAGTACTTC	CASSPPYLTYEQYF
.	.	TRBV3-1	TRBJ2-7	TGTGCCAGCAGCCAATCCTTACGATTCTACGAGCAGTACTTC	CASSQSLRFYEQYF
few	TRBD2	TRBV7-6	TRBJ2-2	TGTGCCAGCAGCTTAGTTGGGCGGACTAGCACCGGGGAGCTGTTTTTT	CASSLVGRTSTGELFF
many	.	TRBV5-5	TRBJ2-5	TGTGCCAGCAGCTTGCCGCCGGACATTCAAGAGACCCAGTACTTC	CASSLPPDIQETQYF
.	TRBD1	TRBV5-1	TRBJ2-7	TGCGCCAGCAGCGAAGACAGGGCTTTCTCCTACGAGCAGTACTTC	CASSEDRAFSYEQYF
few	TRBD1	TRBV7-2	TRBJ1-6	TGTGCCAGCAGCCTCGACAGGGCGTCATATCCCCTCCACTTT	CASSLDRASYPLHF
once	TRBD2	TRBV20-1	TRBJ2-1	TGCAGTGCTAGACAGGCGACTAGCGGGAGATACAACGAGCAGTTCTTC	CSARQATSGRYNEQFF
.	.	TRBV16	TRBJ1-5	TGTGCCAGCAGCCATCCTAGGACGGCTAACAATCAGCCCCAGCATTTT	CASSHPRTANNQPQHF
.	.	TRBV14	TRBJ1-2	TGTGCCAGCAGCCTAGGACGACTGGACTATGGCTACACCTTC	CASSLGRLDYGYTF
.	TRBD2	TRBV20-1	TRBJ2-2	TGCAGTGCTGCCCGCGGGAGTCTCGGCACCGGGGAGCTGGTTTTT	CSAARGSLGTGELVF
many	TRBD1	TRBV28	TRBJ1-3	TGTGCCAGCACCCTACAGGGGAACACCATATATTTT	CASTLQGNTIYF
many	.	TRBV29-1	TRBJ2-1	TGCAGCGTTGAGGCGACAAGGGCCAATGAGCAGTTCTTC	CSVEATRANEQFF
few	TRBD2	TRBV7-2	TRBJ2-4	TGTGCCAGCAGCGCCCGACTAGCGGGGGGGCACGGAAACATTCAGTACTTC	CASSARLAGGHGNIQYF
medium-sized	.	TRBV29-1	TRBJ1-1	TGCAGCGTTCCGGGCCCCGGGAACACTGAAGCTTTCTTT	CSVPGPGNTEAFF
.	.	TRBV7-9	TRBJ1-3	TGTGCCAGCAGCGCAACCCGGAGCAGCCCTGGAAACACCATATATTTT	CASSATRSSPGNTIYF
many	.	TRBV7-9	TRBJ1-2	TGTGCCAGCAGCCCGGCGGGGGGAAATGACTACACCTTC	CASSPAGGNDYTF
.	.	TRBV23-1	TRBJ2-5	TGCGCCAGCAGTCTACGGGACACCCAAGAGACCCAGTACTTC	CASSLRDTQETQYF
many	.	TRBV6-5	TRBJ2-7	TGTGCCAGCAGTTACTCGATATCTAGGAGCGAGCAGTACTTC	CASSYSISRSEQYF
many	.	TRBV15	TRBJ2-1	TGTGCCACCAGCAGACAAAGACACCAAAGAAGCTCCTACAATGAGCAGTTCTTC	CATSRQRHQRSSYNEQFF
.	TRBD2	TRBV13	TRBJ2-7	TGTGCCAGCAGTGATAGAAAAGCGGGAGGTTTTATGTTGTCCTACGAGCAGTACTTC	CASSDRKAGGFMLSYEQYF
few	TRBD2	TRBV7-3	TRBJ2-1	TGTGCCAGCAGCTTAATGGCTAGCGGGAGGCATGAGCAGTTCTTC	CASSLMASGRHEQFF